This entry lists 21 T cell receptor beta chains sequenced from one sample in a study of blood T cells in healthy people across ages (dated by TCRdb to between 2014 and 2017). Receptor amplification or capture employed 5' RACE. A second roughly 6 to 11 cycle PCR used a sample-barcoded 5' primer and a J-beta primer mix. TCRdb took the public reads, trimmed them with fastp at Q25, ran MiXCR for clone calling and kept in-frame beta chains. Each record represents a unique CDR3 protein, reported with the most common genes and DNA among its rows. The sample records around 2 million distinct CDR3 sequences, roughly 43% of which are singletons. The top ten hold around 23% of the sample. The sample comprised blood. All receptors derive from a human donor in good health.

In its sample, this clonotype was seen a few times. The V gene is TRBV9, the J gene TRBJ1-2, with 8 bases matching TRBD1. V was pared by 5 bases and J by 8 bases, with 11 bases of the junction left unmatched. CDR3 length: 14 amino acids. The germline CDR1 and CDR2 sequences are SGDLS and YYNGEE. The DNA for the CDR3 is TGTGCCAGCAGTGCGGACAGGGCTATAGGGGGCTACACCTTC. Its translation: CASSADRAIGGYTF. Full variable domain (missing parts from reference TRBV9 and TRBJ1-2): DSGVTQTPKHLITATGQRVTLRCSPRSGDLSVYWYQQSLDQGLQFLIQYYNGEERAKGNILERFSAQQFPDLHSELNLSSLELGDSALYFCASSADRAIGGYTFGSGTRLTVV.

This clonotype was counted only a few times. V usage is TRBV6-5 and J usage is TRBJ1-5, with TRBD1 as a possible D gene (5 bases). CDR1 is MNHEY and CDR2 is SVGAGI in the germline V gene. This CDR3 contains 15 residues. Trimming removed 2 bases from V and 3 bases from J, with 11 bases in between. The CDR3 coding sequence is TGTGCCAGCAGTTACAGGGAGGGGATCAATCAGCCCCAGCATTTT. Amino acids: CASSYREGINQPQHF.

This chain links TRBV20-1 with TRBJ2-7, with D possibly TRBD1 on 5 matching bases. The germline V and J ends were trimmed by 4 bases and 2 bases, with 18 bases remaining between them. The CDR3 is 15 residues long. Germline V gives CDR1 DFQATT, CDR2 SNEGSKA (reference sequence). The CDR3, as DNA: TGCAGTGCTACTGAATTCGGACAAGGGACCTACGAGCAGTACTTC. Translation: CSATEFGQGTYEQYF.

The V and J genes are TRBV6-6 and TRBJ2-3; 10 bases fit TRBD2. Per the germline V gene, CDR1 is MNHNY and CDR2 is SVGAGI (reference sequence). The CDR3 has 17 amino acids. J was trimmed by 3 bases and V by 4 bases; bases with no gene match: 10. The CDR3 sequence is CASSSLAGVGLTDTQYF. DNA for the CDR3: TGTGCCAGCAGTTCTCTAGCGGGGGTGGGTCTGACAGATACGCAGTATTTT.

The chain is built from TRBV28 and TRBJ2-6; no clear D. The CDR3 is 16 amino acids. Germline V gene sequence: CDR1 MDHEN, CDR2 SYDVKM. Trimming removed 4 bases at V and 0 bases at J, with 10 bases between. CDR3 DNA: TGTGCCAGCAGTTCATCTGCTGACTCTGGGGCCAACGTCCTGACTTTC. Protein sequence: CASSSSADSGANVLTF.

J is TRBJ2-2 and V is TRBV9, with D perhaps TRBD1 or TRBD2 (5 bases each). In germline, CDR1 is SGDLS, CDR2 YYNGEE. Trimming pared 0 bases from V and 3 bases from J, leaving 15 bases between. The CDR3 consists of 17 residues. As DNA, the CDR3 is TGTGCCAGCAGCGTAGTTAAGGGGTCCGGGGACACCGGGGAGCTGTTTTTT. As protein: CASSVVKGSGDTGELFF.

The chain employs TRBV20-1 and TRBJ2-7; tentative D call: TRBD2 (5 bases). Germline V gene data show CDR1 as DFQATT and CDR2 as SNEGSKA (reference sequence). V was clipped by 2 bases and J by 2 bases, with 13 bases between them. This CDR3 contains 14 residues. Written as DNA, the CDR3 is TGCAGTGCTAGAATACTAGTAAACCCCTACGAGCAGTACTTC. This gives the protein CSARILVNPYEQYF.

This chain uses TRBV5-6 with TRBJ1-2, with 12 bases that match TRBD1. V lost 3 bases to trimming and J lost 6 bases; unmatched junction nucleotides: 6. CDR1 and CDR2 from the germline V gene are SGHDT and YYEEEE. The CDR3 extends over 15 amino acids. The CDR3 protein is CASSWGTGGDDGYTF. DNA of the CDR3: TGTGCCAGCAGCTGGGGGACAGGGGGCGACGATGGCTACACCTTC.

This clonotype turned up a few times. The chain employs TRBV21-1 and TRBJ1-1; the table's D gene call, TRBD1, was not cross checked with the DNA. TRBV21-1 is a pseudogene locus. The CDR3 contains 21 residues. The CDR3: CASSNPSHLDRGRGGRTEAFF. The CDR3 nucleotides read TGTGCCAGCAGTAACCCCTCGCACCTTGACAGGGGAAGGGGAGGGCGCACTGAAGCTTTCTTT.

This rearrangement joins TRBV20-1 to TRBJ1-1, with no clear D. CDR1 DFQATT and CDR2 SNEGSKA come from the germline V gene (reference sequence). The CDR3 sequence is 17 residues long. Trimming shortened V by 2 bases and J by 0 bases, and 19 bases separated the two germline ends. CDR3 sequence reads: CSARMMALLGLNTEAFF. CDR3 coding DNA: TGCAGTGCTAGAATGATGGCTTTATTGGGGTTGAACACTGAAGCTTTCTTT.

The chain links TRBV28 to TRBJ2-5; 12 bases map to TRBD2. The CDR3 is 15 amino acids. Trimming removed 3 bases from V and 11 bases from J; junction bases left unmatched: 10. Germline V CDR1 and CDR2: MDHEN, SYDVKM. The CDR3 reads CASSFLAGGAEEQYF. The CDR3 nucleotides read TGTGCCAGCAGTTTCCTAGCGGGGGGGGCAGAAGAGCAGTACTTC.

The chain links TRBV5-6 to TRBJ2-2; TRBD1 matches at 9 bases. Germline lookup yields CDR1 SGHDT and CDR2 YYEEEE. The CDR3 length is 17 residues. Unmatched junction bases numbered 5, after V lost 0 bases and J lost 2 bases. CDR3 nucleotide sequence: TGTGCCAGCAGCTTGGTAGGGGGACAGGGCAACACCGGGGAGCTGTTTTTT. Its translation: CASSLVGGQGNTGELFF.

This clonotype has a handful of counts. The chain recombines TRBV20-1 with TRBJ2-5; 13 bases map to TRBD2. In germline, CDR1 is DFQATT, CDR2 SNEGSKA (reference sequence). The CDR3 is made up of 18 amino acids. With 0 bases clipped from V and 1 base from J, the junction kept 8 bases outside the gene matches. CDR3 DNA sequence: TGCAGTGCTAGAGATCTCTGGACTAGCGGGGGACCCCAAGAGACCCAGTACTTC. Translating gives CSARDLWTSGGPQETQYF.

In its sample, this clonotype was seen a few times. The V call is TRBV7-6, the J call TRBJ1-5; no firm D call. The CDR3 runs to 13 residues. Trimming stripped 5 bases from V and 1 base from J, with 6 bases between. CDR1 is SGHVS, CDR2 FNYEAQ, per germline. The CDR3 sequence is CASSPWSNQPQHF. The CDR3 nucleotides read TGTGCCAGCAGCCCCTGGAGCAATCAGCCCCAGCATTTT.

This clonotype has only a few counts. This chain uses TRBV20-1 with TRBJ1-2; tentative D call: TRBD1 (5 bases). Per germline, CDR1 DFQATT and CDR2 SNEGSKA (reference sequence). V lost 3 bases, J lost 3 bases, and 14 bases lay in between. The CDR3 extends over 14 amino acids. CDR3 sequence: CSAREGLNDYGYTF. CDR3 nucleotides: TGCAGTGCTAGGGAGGGGTTAAACGACTATGGCTACACCTTC.

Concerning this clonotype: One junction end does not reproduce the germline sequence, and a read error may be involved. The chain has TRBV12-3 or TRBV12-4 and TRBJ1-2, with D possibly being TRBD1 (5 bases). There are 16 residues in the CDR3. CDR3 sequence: CASSLRLRDGFYGYIF. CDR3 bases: TGTGCCAGCAGTTTACGGTTACGGGACGGGTTCTATGGCTACATCTTC.

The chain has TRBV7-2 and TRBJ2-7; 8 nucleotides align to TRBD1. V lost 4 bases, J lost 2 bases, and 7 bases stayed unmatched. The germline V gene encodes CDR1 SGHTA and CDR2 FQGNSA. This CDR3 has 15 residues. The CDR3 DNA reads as TGTGCCAGCAGCTCCAGGGGGCTGGGACCCTACGAGCAGTACTTC. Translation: CASSSRGLGPYEQYF.

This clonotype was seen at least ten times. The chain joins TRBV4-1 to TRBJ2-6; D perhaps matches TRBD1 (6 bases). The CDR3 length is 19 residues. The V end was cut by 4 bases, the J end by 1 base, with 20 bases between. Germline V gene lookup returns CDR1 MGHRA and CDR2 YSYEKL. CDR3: CASSPRSPTGQSGANVLTF. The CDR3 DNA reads TGCGCCAGCAGCCCCCGCAGCCCCACAGGGCAGTCTGGGGCCAACGTCCTGACTTTC.

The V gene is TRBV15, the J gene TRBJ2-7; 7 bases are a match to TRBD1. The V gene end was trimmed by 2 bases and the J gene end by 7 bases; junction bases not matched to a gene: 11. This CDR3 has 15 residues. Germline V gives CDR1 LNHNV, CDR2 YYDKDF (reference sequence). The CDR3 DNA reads TGTGCCACCAGCAGACGACAGGGTTCATCGGGGGAGCAGTACTTC. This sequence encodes CATSRRQGSSGEQYF.

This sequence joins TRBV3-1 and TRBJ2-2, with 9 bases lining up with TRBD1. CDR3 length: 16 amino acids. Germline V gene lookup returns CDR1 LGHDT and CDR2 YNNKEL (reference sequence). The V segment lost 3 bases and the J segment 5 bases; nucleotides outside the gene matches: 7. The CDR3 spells CASSQRGTGTTGELFF. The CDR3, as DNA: TGTGCCAGCAGCCAGAGAGGGACAGGGACTACCGGGGAGCTGTTTTTT. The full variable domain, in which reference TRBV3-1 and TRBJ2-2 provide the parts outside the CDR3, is DTAVSQTPKYLVTQMGNDKSIKCEQNLGHDTMYWYKQDSKKFLKIMFSYNNKELIINETVPNRFSPKSPDKAHLNLHINSLELGDSAVYFCASSQRGTGTTGELFFGEGSRLTVL.

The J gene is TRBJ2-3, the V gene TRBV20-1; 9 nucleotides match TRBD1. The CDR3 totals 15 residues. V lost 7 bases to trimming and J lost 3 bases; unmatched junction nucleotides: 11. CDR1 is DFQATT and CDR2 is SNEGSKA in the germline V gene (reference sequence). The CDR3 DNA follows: TGCAGTGTTAACCCGGGACAGGGTCCTACAGATACGCAGTATTTT. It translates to CSVNPGQGPTDTQYF.